These 30 T cell receptor beta chains share one sample of origin, sequenced in a study of blood T cell repertoires in COVID-19. Produced via immunoSEQ multiplex PCR; TCRdb's table is partial and in-frame only. Of some 260,000 clones listed, 90% to 95% were seen once; the top ten hold 1.9%. Sample: PBMCs or T cells enriched from blood (not recorded which). These receptors were collected from a young woman who had recovered from COVID-19.

This clone was picked up one time. The gene calls are TRBV21-1 and TRBJ1-5; the table names TRBD1, a call not compared with the DNA. TRBV21-1 is annotated as a pseudogene. This CDR3 has 17 amino acids. The CDR3 protein is CASSSQDRRYSNQPQHF. CDR3 DNA sequence: TGTGCCAGCAGCTCACAAGACAGGCGGTATAGCAATCAGCCCCAGCATTTT.

The chain links TRBV11-3 to TRBJ2-7; 7 bases align to TRBD1. This CDR3 is built from 14 residues. CDR1 is SGHNT, CDR2 YENEEA, per germline. V lost 5 bases and J lost 2; bases outside the gene matches: 6. As DNA, the CDR3 is TGTGCCAGCAGCGACCGGGACAGCACCTACGAGCAGTACTTC. Translation gives CASSDRDSTYEQYF.

The chain carries TRBV5-8 and TRBJ2-4, with 7 positions matching TRBD1. Germline CDR1 reads SGHTS; CDR2 reads YDEGEE. V shed 7 bases, J shed 1 base, and the junction held 14 bases outside the gene matches. There are 17 residues in the CDR3. The CDR3 sequence is CASDKLGRQGAKNIQYF. In nucleotides, the CDR3 is TGTGCCAGCGATAAACTGGGCCGACAGGGCGCCAAAAACATTCAGTACTTC.

V usage is TRBV7-9 and J usage is TRBJ2-5, with D perhaps TRBD2 (5 bases). This CDR3 is built from 17 residues. Per germline, CDR1 SEHNR and CDR2 FQNEAQ (reference sequence). V dropped 5 bases and J dropped 0 bases, with 19 bases sitting between them. CDR3 sequence reads: CASSRLAGFGDQETQYF. The CDR3 DNA reads TGTGCCAGCAGCCGACTTGCGGGTTTCGGTGACCAAGAGACCCAGTACTTC.

This clone was detected only a few times. J is TRBJ2-2 and V is TRBV5-6; 7 bases agree with TRBD1. Losses at the gene ends were 4 bases for V and 7 bases for J; bases not matched to a gene: 10. Looked up from germline, CDR1 is SGHDT and CDR2 is YYEEEE. CDR3 length equals 15 residues. This CDR3 is CASSTKTGFFGELFF. The CDR3 region has the DNA TGTGCCAGCAGCACGAAGACAGGGTTTTTCGGGGAGCTGTTTTTT.

The rearrangement links TRBV13 to TRBJ1-6, with 7 bases aligning to TRBD1. The trim removed 5 bases at V and 9 bases at J, leaving 13 bases unmatched. This CDR3 is built from 16 residues. Germline-derived CDR1 and CDR2 are PRHDT and FYEKMQ (reference sequence). The CDR3 coding sequence is TGTGCCAGCAGCCCAGGGGGTGCTGCTTTCGGTTCACCCCTCCACTTT. It specifies CASSPGGAAFGSPLHF.

The genes are TRBV5-1 and TRBJ2-7, with D tentatively TRBD1 (7 bases). Trimming cost V 0 bases and J 4 bases, with 17 bases left between them. Germline V gene sequence: CDR1 SGHRS, CDR2 YFSETQ. This CDR3 is 16 amino acids long. The chain's CDR3 is CASSLEGGQMRYEQYF. DNA for the CDR3: TGCGCCAGCAGCTTGGAGGGGGGACAGATGAGATACGAGCAGTACTTC.

CDR3 region: CASSRGPSYEQYF. DNA of the CDR3: TGTGCCAGCAGTAGGGGTCCCTCCTACGAGCAGTACTTC. The chain combines TRBV2 with TRBJ2-7, with a possible D match to TRBD1 (5 bases). Germline CDR1 reads SNHLY; CDR2 reads FYNNEI. Trimming shortened V by 5 bases and J by 0 bases, and 8 bases separated the two germline ends. The length of the CDR3 is 13 residues. Looking up the rest from reference TRBV2 and TRBJ2-7 gives the full variable domain: EPEVTQTPSHQVTQMGQEVILRCVPISNHLYFYWYRQILGQKVEFLVSFYNNEISEKSEIFDDQFSVERPDGSNFTLKIRSTKLEDSAMYFCASSRGPSYEQYFGPGTRLTVT.

The chain carries TRBV15 and TRBJ2-7; 10 bases agree with TRBD2. V dropped 2 bases and J dropped 5; count of bases not matched to a gene: 9. The CDR3 is made up of 16 amino acids. CDR1 and CDR2 from the germline V gene are LNHNV and YYDKDF (reference sequence). CDR3 amino acids: CATSRKAGGPQNEQYF. The DNA for the CDR3 is TGTGCCACCAGCAGAAAAGCGGGAGGGCCACAGAACGAGCAGTACTTC. The full variable domain, completed using reference TRBV15 and TRBJ2-7, is DAMVIQNPRYQVTQFGKPVTLSCSQTLNHNVMYWYQQKSSQAPKLLFHYYDKDFNNEADTPDNFQSRRPNTSFCFLDIRSPGLGDTAMYLCATSRKAGGPQNEQYFGPGTRLTVT.

The chain has TRBV9 and TRBJ1-3, with D maybe TRBD1 (6 bases). This CDR3 comprises 15 residues. The germline V gene encodes CDR1 SGDLS and CDR2 YYNGEE. V dropped 0 bases and J dropped 5 bases, with 12 bases sitting between them. CDR3 bases: TGTGCCAGCAGCGTAGGAGGACAGCATCGAAACACCATATATTTT. Translating gives CASSVGGQHRNTIYF. The complete variable domain, with remaining parts taken from reference TRBV9 and TRBJ1-3, reads DSGVTQTPKHLITATGQRVTLRCSPRSGDLSVYWYQQSLDQGLQFLIQYYNGEERAKGNILERFSAQQFPDLHSELNLSSLELGDSALYFCASSVGGQHRNTIYFGEGSWLTVV.

The chain carries TRBV5-5 and TRBJ2-7; 8 nucleotides agree with TRBD1. This CDR3 is built from 18 residues. CDR1 and CDR2 from the germline V gene are SGHKS and YYEKEE (reference sequence). V shed 0 bases and J 6 bases; nucleotides not matched to a gene: 17. CDR3 in amino acids: CASSLAGTGSPSIGEQYF. The CDR3, as DNA: TGTGCCAGCAGCTTGGCCGGGACAGGATCCCCCTCGATCGGCGAGCAGTACTTC.

V is TRBV4-1 and J is TRBJ1-5; weak D call: TRBD1 (6 bases). Trimming shortened V by 1 base and J by 2 bases, and 15 bases separated the two germline ends. The germline V gene has CDR1 MGHRA and CDR2 YSYEKL. The CDR3 totals 17 residues. This CDR3 is CASSQVGSGAGNQPQHF. The CDR3 DNA sequence: TGCGCCAGCAGCCAAGTCGGGTCAGGGGCGGGCAATCAGCCCCAGCATTTT.

Comment on this clone: Within the sample, other DNA sequences also encode this same CDR3. The chain has TRBV10-3 and TRBJ1-5; no firm D call. The V gene lost 3 bases and the J gene lost 0 bases, with 3 bases spanning the gap. The germline V gene encodes CDR1 ENHRY and CDR2 SYGVKD. This CDR3 is built from 13 residues. The CDR3 DNA reads as TGTGCCATCAGTGACGGTAGCAATCAGCCCCAGCATTTT. Translation: CAISDGSNQPQHF.

The table lists this clone with a few counts. In DNA form, the CDR3 reads TGTGCCAGCAGCGAATGGGGACTGAATGAAAAACTGTTTTTT. Translated: CASSEWGLNEKLFF. The rearrangement joins TRBV5-5 to TRBJ1-4, with TRBD1 as a possible D gene (5 bases). Trimming removed 4 bases at V and 5 bases at J, with 12 bases between. The CDR3 spans 14 residues. CDR1 and CDR2 from the germline V gene are SGHKS and YYEKEE (reference sequence). Variable domain in full (rest from reference TRBV5-5 and TRBJ1-4): DAGVTQSPTHLIKTRGQQVTLRCSPISGHKSVSWYQQVLGQGPQFIFQYYEKEERGRGNFPDRFSARQFPNYSSELNVNALLLGDSALYLCASSEWGLNEKLFFGSGTQLSVL.

The V gene is TRBV27, the J gene TRBJ1-5, with D hard to call. Between the trimmed V and J ends, which lost 2 bases and 5 bases, there was a span of 16 bases. The CDR3 has 16 amino acids. The germline gives CDR1 MNHEY, CDR2 SMNVEV (reference sequence). This CDR3 is CASSLNGLLRDQPQHF. In DNA, the CDR3 is TGTGCCAGCAGTTTAAACGGACTCCTACGGGATCAGCCCCAGCATTTT.

The V gene is TRBV5-1, the J gene TRBJ1-2; D is perhaps TRBD1 (6 bases). V lost 0 bases and J lost 5, with 20 bases in between. The CDR3 covers 17 residues. Per the germline V gene, CDR1 is SGHRS and CDR2 is YFSETQ. The CDR3 loop reads CASSLGWFAGQTYGYTF. The CDR3 nucleotides read TGCGCCAGCAGCTTGGGTTGGTTCGCCGGACAGACTTATGGCTACACCTTC.

The chain uses TRBV9 and TRBJ1-1; 9 nucleotides align to TRBD1. Germline trimming cut 2 bases from V and 8 bases from J; bases unmatched to any gene: 13. This CDR3 is built from 16 residues. Germline CDR1 SGDLS, CDR2 YYNGEE. The CDR3 region is CASSVSEGQGKAEAFF. The CDR3 bases are TGTGCCAGCAGCGTTAGCGAGGGACAGGGCAAGGCCGAAGCTTTCTTT.

The V and J genes are TRBV19 and TRBJ2-1, with TRBD2 matching over 11 bases. J lost 8 bases, V lost 2 bases, and 5 bases had no gene match. CDR1 LNHDA and CDR2 SQIVND come from the germline V gene (reference sequence). This CDR3 has 15 residues. CDR3 residues: CASSILAGGFDEQFF. The CDR3 DNA is TGTGCCAGTAGTATACTAGCGGGGGGTTTCGATGAGCAGTTCTTC.

CDR3 in amino acids: CASSDTGSNQPQHF. In DNA form, the CDR3 reads TGTGCCAGCAGCGATACGGGGAGCAATCAGCCCCAGCATTTT. The chain has TRBV9 and TRBJ1-5; D is undetermined. The V end lost 3 bases, the J end lost 1 base, and 8 bases lay between the germline ends. CDR3 length: 14 residues. Germline V gives CDR1 SGDLS, CDR2 YYNGEE. Full variable domain (missing parts from reference TRBV9 and TRBJ1-5): DSGVTQTPKHLITATGQRVTLRCSPRSGDLSVYWYQQSLDQGLQFLIQYYNGEERAKGNILERFSAQQFPDLHSELNLSSLELGDSALYFCASSDTGSNQPQHFGDGTRLSIL.

The CDR3 DNA reads as TGTGCCAGCAGCCCTGGGAGAATCTATGGCTACACCTTC. This encodes CASSPGRIYGYTF. This rearrangement joins TRBV9 to TRBJ1-2; no reliable D call. The CDR3 totals 13 residues. V shed 4 bases and J shed 4 bases, with 11 bases lying between them. Germline lookup yields CDR1 SGDLS and CDR2 YYNGEE. The variable domain in full, completed from reference TRBV9 and TRBJ1-2, reads DSGVTQTPKHLITATGQRVTLRCSPRSGDLSVYWYQQSLDQGLQFLIQYYNGEERAKGNILERFSAQQFPDLHSELNLSSLELGDSALYFCASSPGRIYGYTFGSGTRLTVV.

The V call is TRBV19, the J call TRBJ1-1; D gene uncertain. V lost 6 bases and J 0 bases, leaving 11 bases between the germline ends. Germline-derived CDR1 and CDR2 are LNHDA and SQIVND (reference sequence). The CDR3 runs 14 residues. The CDR3 DNA reads TGTGCCAGTAGCGTCGGCAGGTTGAACACTGAAGCTTTCTTT. The encoded protein is CASSVGRLNTEAFF.

J is TRBJ1-5 and V is TRBV11-3; TRBD1 is a possible D gene (5 bases). Germline V lookup: CDR1 SGHNT, CDR2 YENEEA. Trimming took 3 bases from V and 3 from J, leaving 12 bases between them. The CDR3 has 15 residues. CDR3 residues: CASSFTRDHNQPQHF. The CDR3 coding sequence is TGTGCCAGCAGCTTTACCAGGGATCACAATCAGCCCCAGCATTTT.

This rearrangement joins TRBV2 to TRBJ1-1; 9 bases map to TRBD1. V shed 6 bases and J 4 bases; nucleotides not matched to a gene: 6. The CDR3 is 14 amino acids. Germline V gives CDR1 SNHLY, CDR2 FYNNEI. In DNA, the CDR3 is TGTGCCAGCAGAGCACAGGGGGCTGGCACTGAAGCTTTCTTT. As protein: CASRAQGAGTEAFF.

A few counts support this clone. The chain combines TRBV5-1 with TRBJ1-1; 9 bases are shared with TRBD1. The trim removed 5 bases at V and 10 bases at J, leaving 9 bases unmatched. Germline V CDR1 and CDR2: SGHRS, YFSETQ. The CDR3 is made up of 13 amino acids. The CDR3 protein is CASREVGQGSAFF. The CDR3 nucleotides are TGCGCCAGCAGAGAGGTCGGACAGGGGTCAGCTTTCTTT.

The chain joins TRBV9 to TRBJ1-4; TRBD1 matches 8 bases. Germline lookup yields CDR1 SGDLS and CDR2 YYNGEE. The CDR3 runs 14 residues. The V gene end was trimmed by 4 bases and the J gene end by 8 bases; junction bases not matched to a gene: 7. CDR3 region: CASSRQGREEKLFF. As DNA, the CDR3 is TGTGCCAGCAGCAGACAGGGGAGGGAAGAAAAACTGTTTTTT.

The CDR3 loop is CASSLGGGARNEQYF. The CDR3 DNA sequence: TGTGCCAGCAGTTTAGGCGGGGGGGCGAGGAACGAGCAGTACTTC. The chain joins TRBV28 to TRBJ2-7; TRBD2 agrees at 9 bases. Losses at the gene ends were 2 bases for V and 5 bases for J; bases not matched to a gene: 7. The germline gives CDR1 MDHEN, CDR2 SYDVKM. The CDR3 is 15 residues long.

The V gene is TRBV6-5, the J gene TRBJ2-1; D unclear. Germline CDR1 is MNHEY and CDR2 is SVGAGI. The CDR3 contains 14 residues. V was shortened by 7 bases and J by 6 bases, with 16 bases between the two germline ends. The CDR3: CASMVVLTGNEQFF. The CDR3 bases are TGTGCCAGCATGGTAGTGCTAACGGGCAATGAGCAGTTCTTC.

This clone was counted a single time. V usage is TRBV3-1 (or the pseudogene TRBV3-2) and J usage is TRBJ1-2, with TRBD1 matching 8 bases. Germline values: CDR1 LGHDT, CDR2 YNNKEL (reference sequence). The J segment lost 7 bases and the V segment lost 0 bases, leaving 7 bases of the junction unmatched. The CDR3 is made up of 15 amino acids. CDR3 protein: CASSQDNRGTGGYTF. The CDR3, as DNA: TGTGCCAGCAGCCAAGACAACAGGGGGACGGGTGGCTACACCTTC.

The chain links TRBV18 to TRBJ1-4, with TRBD1 matching 9 bases. Trimming took 5 bases from V and 2 from J; bases not matched to a gene: 0. Germline CDR1 and CDR2: KGHSH and LQKENI. The CDR3 is made up of 14 amino acids. The CDR3 loop is CASSGTGTNEKLFF. CDR3 nucleotides: TGTGCCAGCTCAGGGACAGGGACTAATGAAAAACTGTTTTTT.

The chain combines TRBV27 with TRBJ2-3; D gene unclear. The germline CDR1 and CDR2 sequences are MNHEY and SMNVEV (reference sequence). The CDR3 is made up of 14 amino acids. V was clipped by 6 bases and J by 1 base, with 11 bases between them. In DNA form, the CDR3 reads TGTGCCAGCAGATCAGGCAGGCGCACAGATACGCAGTATTTT. The encoded protein is CASRSGRRTDTQYF.